This T cell receptor (beta chain) was documented in a study of cytomegalovirus exposure and HLA in healthy donors. Points from the study as a whole: Information on immune exposure was restricted to one variable (CMV serostatus). Investigators reported about 160 TCR beta chains as tied to cytomegalovirus. The study found most TCR sequences rare, yet found some public TCRs in many donors.

Germline CDR1 and CDR2: PRHDT and FYEKMQ (reference sequence). The CDR3 covers 14 residues. To note about this clone: Antigen: not known. A junction end diverges from the germline sequence, so it may reflect a read error.

Primers included in the PCR were 60 Vbeta and 13 Jbeta primers. Authors' processing steps: Among the unique TCR beta chains that a later analysis counted, around 82 million in all, 9.5 million to 12 million were shared. Assay used: immunoSEQ multiplex PCR; TCRdb lists only in-frame clones, some missing. Clone size and V and J calls were adopted from that table, with D and trimming inferred from the DNA. The sample carries 150,000 to 200,000 clones, roughly 87% recorded once. The sample comprised PBMCs. The chain carries TRBV13 and TRBJ1-1, with unresolved D. This TCR was sampled from a girl younger than two in good health and CMV-seronegative. This CDR3 reads CAGRKRGQNTEAFF. DNA for the CDR3: TGTGCCGGCAGGAAAAGAGGGCAGAACACTGAAGCTTTCTTT.